This entry features one T cell receptor (beta chain) sequence. Its antigen is currently not known. No base qualities exist here, and no much larger clone lies one base off it. The data are from a study of T-cell reconstitution after alpha-beta-depleted transplantation in children (TCRdb year 2016). Concerning the study at large: T-cell immune reconstitution after TCRalphabeta/CD19-depleted allogeneic hematopoietic cell transplantation in children was quantitatively tracked in the study by means of TCR repertoire profiling. The paper as a whole reports these results and caveats: The apparently early recovery of alphabetaT-cell counts about two months after transplant reportedly depended on only several hundred rapidly expanded clones that came from non-depleted graft cells. The high TCRbeta diversity at day 60 in some patients was ascribed to recipient T cells and intrathymic progenitors that had survived conditioning. Over subsequent months, a decline in hyperexpanded clone frequencies was noted, and after one year, T-cell counts and TCRbeta diversity were mostly ascribed to newly produced T cells.

Taken with the paper, the label for treatment or condition translates to: allogeneic hematopoietic cell transplantation with graft depleted of TCRalphabeta T cells and CD19 B cells. TCRalphabeta/CD19-depleted allogeneic hematopoietic cell grafts were given to the transplant recipients, all of whom were children. Libraries were constructed by PCR. Sequencing was performed on an Illumina HiSeq 2500. TCR library preparation used molecular barcoding, with unique molecular identifiers applied to normalize quantification of the TCRbeta repertoire. The raw public reads went through TCRdb reprocessing: fastp at Q25, MiXCR clone calling, in-frame beta chains kept. Records with the same CDR3 protein are collapsed into one entry carrying the most frequent genes and DNA. Counted in this sample were about 220,000 distinct CDR3 sequences; around a sixth of them appeared once. The ten most abundant clones make up 40% to 50% of the sample.

A distance of 20 bases separates the germline ends of V and J, which lose 1 base and 8 bases respectively. CDR1 and CDR2 were assigned from the germline V gene (reference sequence) as DFQATT and SNEGSKA. The CDR3 contains 15 residues, cysteine and phenylalanine counted. Only the CDR3 part of the read is kept: 45 bases, read in frame from the first base. The input for sequencing was PBMCs, mostly from graft donor cells, taken 360 days after TCRalphabeta/CD19-depleted stem cell transplant. The receptor's source is a male patient between 2 and 10 years old who had a stem cell transplant for acute lymphoblastic leukemia, so the T cells may come from the graft donor. The chain links TRBV20-1 with TRBJ1-2; TRBD1 might be the D gene, on 5 matching bases. Here the CDR3 is given as CSARVPTRRDRGYTF. The bases are TGCAGTGCTAGAGTTCCTACACGGCGGGACCGGGGCTACACCTTC.